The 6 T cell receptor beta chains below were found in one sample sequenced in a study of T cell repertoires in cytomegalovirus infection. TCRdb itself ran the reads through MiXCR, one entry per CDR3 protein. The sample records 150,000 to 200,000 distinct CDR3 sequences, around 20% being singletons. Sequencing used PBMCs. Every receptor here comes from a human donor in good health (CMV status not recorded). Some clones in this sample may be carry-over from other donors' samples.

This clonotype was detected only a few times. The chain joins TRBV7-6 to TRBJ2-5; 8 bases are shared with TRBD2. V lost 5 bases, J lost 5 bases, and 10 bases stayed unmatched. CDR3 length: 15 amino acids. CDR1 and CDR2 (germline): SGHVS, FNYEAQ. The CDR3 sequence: CASSPGERERETQYF. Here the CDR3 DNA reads TGTGCCAGCAGCCCCGGGGAGCGGGAGAGGGAGACCCAGTACTTC.

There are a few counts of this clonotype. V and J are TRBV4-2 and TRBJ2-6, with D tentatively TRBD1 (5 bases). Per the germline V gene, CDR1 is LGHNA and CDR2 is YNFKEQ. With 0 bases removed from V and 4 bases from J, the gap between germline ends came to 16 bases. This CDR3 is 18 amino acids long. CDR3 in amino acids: CASSQDSKGANGANVLTF. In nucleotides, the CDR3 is TGTGCCAGCAGCCAAGATAGTAAAGGGGCGAACGGGGCCAACGTCCTGACTTTC.

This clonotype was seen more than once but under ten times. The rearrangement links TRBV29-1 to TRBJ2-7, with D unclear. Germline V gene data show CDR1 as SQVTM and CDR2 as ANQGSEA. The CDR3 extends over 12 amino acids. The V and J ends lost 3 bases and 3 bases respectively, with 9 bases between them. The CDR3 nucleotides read TGCAGCGTTGAGGTAGGCGGCTACGAGCAGTACTTC. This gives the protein CSVEVGGYEQYF.

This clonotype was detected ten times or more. CDR3 in amino acids: CASSPRGRTGTEAFF. The CDR3 DNA follows: TGTGCCAGCAGCCCACGGGGGCGGACGGGGACTGAAGCTTTCTTT. This sequence joins TRBV7-8 and TRBJ1-1, with D possibly matching TRBD1 (6 bases). The V gene lost 5 bases and the J gene lost 5 bases, with 18 bases spanning the gap. This CDR3 has 15 residues. Germline V gives CDR1 SGHVS, CDR2 FQNEAQ.

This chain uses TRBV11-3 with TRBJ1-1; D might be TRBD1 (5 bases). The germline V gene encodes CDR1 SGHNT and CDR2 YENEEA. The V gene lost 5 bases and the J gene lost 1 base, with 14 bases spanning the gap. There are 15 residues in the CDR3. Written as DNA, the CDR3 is TGTGCCAGCAGCGTTAAATCAGGGCCGAACACTGAAGCTTTCTTT. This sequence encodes CASSVKSGPNTEAFF. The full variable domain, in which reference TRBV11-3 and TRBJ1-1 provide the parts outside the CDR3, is EAGVVQSPRYKIIEKKQPVAFWCNPISGHNTLYWYLQNLGQGPELLIRYENEEAVDDSQLPKDRFSAERLKGVDSTLKIQPAELGDSAVYLCASSVKSGPNTEAFFGQGTRLTVV.

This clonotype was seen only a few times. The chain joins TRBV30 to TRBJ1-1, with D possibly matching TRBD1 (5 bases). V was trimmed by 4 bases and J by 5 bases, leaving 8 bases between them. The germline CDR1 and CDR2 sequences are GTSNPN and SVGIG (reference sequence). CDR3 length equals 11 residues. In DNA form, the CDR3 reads TGTGCCTGGATGGGGCGGACTGAAGCTTTCTTT. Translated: CAWMGRTEAFF.